Below, 23 T cell receptor beta chains from the same sample are listed, as sequenced in a study of technical replicates of blood from several donors (dated by TCRdb to the late 2010s). The library came from the immunoSEQ multiplex PCR assay. The table comes from immuneACCESS by way of TCRdb, which keeps in-frame sequences with V and J called. Part of the clones is missing from these tables; in studies checked, under half for an unresolved V gene and the rest for unknown reasons. For this sample the table gives approximately 87,000 clones, of which 90% to 95% were detected only once. Of the sample, 0.34% falls within the top ten clones. Sequenced input: T cells isolated from PBMCs. These receptors were obtained from a human donor in good health.

The chain recombines TRBV6-1 with TRBJ2-7; 7 bases agree with TRBD2. The CDR3 sequence is 15 residues long. Per the germline V gene, CDR1 is MNHNS and CDR2 is SASEGT. The J segment lost 1 base and the V segment lost 10 bases, leaving 13 bases of the junction unmatched. The CDR3 reads CAISPLREVSYEQYF. In nucleotides, the CDR3 is TGTGCCATCAGCCCTCTTCGGGAGGTTTCCTACGAGCAGTACTTC.

This rearrangement joins TRBV7-9 to TRBJ1-2; the D gene is possibly TRBD1 (6 bases). The CDR3 spans 15 residues. V lost 5 bases, J lost 1 base, and 14 bases lay in between. Germline V gene sequence: CDR1 SEHNR, CDR2 FQNEAQ (reference sequence). The CDR3 region has the DNA TGTGCCAGCAGCAAGCGACAGGAGGTTAACTATGGCTACACCTTC. Its protein is CASSKRQEVNYGYTF.

The V gene is TRBV4-3, the J gene TRBJ1-1; D uncertain. In germline, CDR1 is LGHNA, CDR2 YSLEER. V was trimmed by 1 base and J by 6 bases, leaving 9 bases between them. This CDR3 spans 13 amino acids. The CDR3 sequence: CASSQVLVAEAFF. The CDR3 DNA follows: TGCGCCAGCAGCCAAGTTTTAGTCGCTGAAGCTTTCTTT.

V usage is TRBV6-5 and J usage is TRBJ2-7, with 9 bases matching TRBD2. The CDR3 runs to 12 residues. V lost 10 bases and J lost 3; bases outside the gene matches: 4. Germline V CDR1 and CDR2: MNHEY, SVGAGI. As DNA, the CDR3 is TGTGCCACCGCTAGCGGGATCTACGAGCAGTACTTC. Amino acids: CATASGIYEQYF.

In this sample, this clone turned up once. The chain carries TRBV2 and TRBJ1-1; 10 bases match TRBD1. Looked up from germline, CDR1 is SNHLY and CDR2 is FYNNEI. The ends lost 4 bases at V and 1 base at J; junction bases unmatched: 0. This CDR3 contains 14 residues. CDR3 residues: CASSGQGANTEAFF. The CDR3 coding sequence is TGTGCCAGCAGTGGACAGGGGGCGAACACTGAAGCTTTCTTT.

This clone showed up just once. The rearrangement joins TRBV9 to TRBJ2-7, with 11 positions matching TRBD2. CDR3 length: 17 residues. Germline trimming cut 0 bases from V and 1 base from J; bases unmatched to any gene: 6. Germline V gene sequence: CDR1 SGDLS, CDR2 YYNGEE. The CDR3 here is CASSVGPGLAASYEQYF. CDR3 bases: TGTGCCAGCAGCGTAGGACCGGGACTAGCGGCTTCCTACGAGCAGTACTTC.

V gene TRBV7-9 combines with J gene TRBJ2-5; D is possibly TRBD1 (6 bases). Per germline, CDR1 SEHNR and CDR2 FQNEAQ (reference sequence). This CDR3 spans 13 amino acids. Trimming cost V 8 bases and J 2 bases, with 12 bases left between them. CDR3 DNA sequence: TGTGCCAGCTCCTGGGGGCATCAAGAGACCCAGTACTTC. Its protein product is CASSWGHQETQYF. The variable domain in full, with the rest retrieved from reference TRBV7-9 and TRBJ2-5, is DTGVSQNPRHKITKRGQNVTFRCDPISEHNRLYWYRQTLGQGPEFLTYFQNEAQLEKSRLLSDRFSAERPKGSFSTLEIQRTEQGDSAMYLCASSWGHQETQYFGPGTRLLVL.

CDR3 protein: CALRGMNTEAFF. The CDR3 bases are TGTGCCCTTCGCGGGATGAACACTGAAGCTTTCTTT. This chain connects TRBV19 to TRBJ1-1; D gene ambiguous. Trimming pared 11 bases from V and 0 bases from J, leaving 10 bases between. Germline CDR1 reads LNHDA; CDR2 reads SQIVND (reference sequence). The CDR3 runs 12 residues.

The chain couples TRBV5-5 to TRBJ2-3, with 12 bases lining up with TRBD1. The V gene's germline CDR1 is SGHKS and CDR2 YYEKEE (reference sequence). The CDR3 consists of 15 residues. J lost 10 bases, V lost 4 bases, and 10 bases had no gene match. CDR3 amino acids: CASSLRDRGLRPQYF. DNA for the CDR3: TGTGCCAGCAGCCTCCGGGACAGGGGGCTTCGGCCGCAGTATTTT.

V and J are TRBV11-2 and TRBJ1-2; tentative D call: TRBD1 (6 bases). Trimming pared 2 bases from V and 4 bases from J, leaving 11 bases between. This CDR3 region has 14 residues. From germline, CDR1 is SGHAT and CDR2 FQNNGV. The CDR3 here is CASSLPGQTYGYTF. CDR3 coding DNA: TGTGCCAGCAGCTTACCGGGACAAACCTATGGCTACACCTTC.

The chain recombines TRBV6-5 with TRBJ2-7, with 10 bases fitting TRBD1. The CDR3 contains 13 residues. V was pared by 5 bases and J by 6 bases, with 4 bases of the junction left unmatched. Germline V gene lookup returns CDR1 MNHEY and CDR2 SVGAGI. The DNA of the CDR3 is TGTGCCAGCAGTCGGACAGGGGGTGGCGAGCAGTACTTC. This sequence encodes CASSRTGGGEQYF.

The chain links TRBV19 to TRBJ2-3; possibly TRBD2 for D (6 bases). V was shortened by 3 bases and J by 0 bases, with 10 bases between the two germline ends. Per germline, CDR1 LNHDA and CDR2 SQIVND (reference sequence). The CDR3 spans 15 residues. CDR3 DNA sequence: TGTGCCAGTAGTATGAGGAGCGGGAGCACAGATACGCAGTATTTT. Protein product: CASSMRSGSTDTQYF.

The rearrangement links TRBV6-1 to TRBJ2-1, with TRBD2 as a possible D gene (5 bases). Germline V gene sequence: CDR1 MNHNS, CDR2 SASEGT. The CDR3 length is 16 residues. Trimming stripped 2 bases from V and 1 base from J, with 12 bases between. CDR3 sequence (DNA): TGTGCCAGCAGTGAAAGGACTGGCAGATCCTACAATGAGCAGTTCTTC. It yields the protein CASSERTGRSYNEQFF.

The rearrangement uses TRBV7-9 and TRBJ2-7; tentative D call: TRBD1 (5 bases). The CDR3 extends over 15 amino acids. Between the trimmed V and J ends, which lost 2 bases and 4 bases, there was a span of 15 bases. Looked up from germline, CDR1 is SEHNR and CDR2 is FQNEAQ (reference sequence). In DNA form, the CDR3 reads TGTGCCAGCAGCTTATCTCAGGGTGCTTATTACGAGCAGTACTTC. It yields the protein CASSLSQGAYYEQYF.

V usage is TRBV15 and J usage is TRBJ1-3; D unclear. Trimming pared 3 bases from V and 0 bases from J, leaving 6 bases between. The CDR3 runs to 14 residues. Germline assignment: CDR1 LNHNV and CDR2 YYDKDF (reference sequence). The CDR3 spells CATSRPGSGNTIYF. DNA for the CDR3: TGTGCCACCAGCAGGCCAGGCTCTGGAAACACCATATATTTT.

The chain carries TRBV27 and TRBJ1-3; D unresolved. The germline V and J ends were trimmed by 2 bases and 2 bases, with 10 bases remaining between them. Germline V lookup: CDR1 MNHEY, CDR2 SMNVEV (reference sequence). This CDR3 has 15 amino acids. The CDR3 DNA reads as TGTGCCAGCAGTTTACGGTGGGAGCCTGGAAACACCATATATTTT. Translated: CASSLRWEPGNTIYF.

The CDR3 nucleotides are TGTGCCTGGAGGGGACTAGCGGTCACAGATACGCAGTATTTT. Translation gives CAWRGLAVTDTQYF. The V call is TRBV30, the J call TRBJ2-3, with 11 nucleotides matching TRBD2. The CDR3 runs to 14 residues. The ends lost 3 bases at V and 2 bases at J; junction bases unmatched: 1. CDR1 is GTSNPN, CDR2 SVGIG, per germline (reference sequence). The whole variable domain, filled in from reference TRBV30 and TRBJ2-3, reads SQTIHQWPATLVQPVGSPLSLECTVEGTSNPNLYWYRQAAGRGLQLLFYSVGIGQISSEVPQNLSASRPQDRQFILSSKKLLLSDSGFYLCAWRGLAVTDTQYFGPGTRLTVL.

The chain uses TRBV2 and TRBJ1-5; 9 nucleotides match TRBD1. The ends lost 4 bases at V and 5 bases at J; junction bases unmatched: 6. The CDR3 has 15 amino acids. Germline values: CDR1 SNHLY, CDR2 FYNNEI. This CDR3 is CASSAQTGGYQPQHF. The DNA for the CDR3 is TGTGCCAGCAGTGCCCAAACAGGGGGCTATCAGCCCCAGCATTTT.

The V call is TRBV27, the J call TRBJ1-2; tentative D call: TRBD1 (6 bases). The V gene's germline CDR1 is MNHEY and CDR2 SMNVEV (reference sequence). The CDR3 is 12 amino acids. The V gene lost 5 bases and the J gene lost 7 bases, with 11 bases spanning the gap. The CDR3 sequence is CASSVQGRGYTF. The CDR3 DNA sequence: TGTGCCAGCAGTGTACAGGGCCGTGGCTACACCTTC.

V gene TRBV5-8 combines with J gene TRBJ2-3; TRBD1 aligns across 7 bases. J lost 3 bases, V lost 0 bases, and 4 bases had no gene match. The length of the CDR3 is 15 residues. The V gene's germline CDR1 is SGHTS and CDR2 YDEGEE. CDR3 in DNA: TGTGCCAGCAGCTTGGGTACAGGGGAAACAGATACGCAGTATTTT. Protein sequence: CASSLGTGETDTQYF.

The V gene is TRBV6-1, the J gene TRBJ2-7; possible D gene TRBD2, 6 bases. Germline CDR1 MNHNS, CDR2 SASEGT. The CDR3 consists of 15 residues. V was pared by 3 bases and J by 3 bases, with 15 bases between. CDR3 loop: CASSDYVGGYYEQYF. The CDR3 DNA is TGTGCCAGCAGTGATTACGTTGGAGGGTACTACGAGCAGTACTTC.

Details on this clone: A junction boundary mismatches the germline segment, possibly from a read error. This chain connects TRBV7-9 to TRBJ2-1; 9 nucleotides line up with TRBD2. Germline V gene lookup returns CDR1 SEHNR and CDR2 FQNEAQ (reference sequence). The CDR3 has 17 residues. CDR3 DNA sequence: TGTGCCAGCAGCTACTCCGAAGGCGGGAGGGACCTAAATGGGCAGTTCTTC. It is translated as CASSYSEGGRDLNGQFF.

The gene calls are TRBV19 and TRBJ2-1; TRBD2 agrees at 14 bases. CDR1 and CDR2 from the germline V gene are LNHDA and SQIVND (reference sequence). V was pared by 7 bases and J by 12 bases, with 8 bases of the junction left unmatched. This CDR3 spans 14 amino acids. CDR3 amino acids: CASTPGLAGDGQFF. DNA of the CDR3: TGTGCCAGTACCCCGGGACTAGCGGGAGATGGGCAGTTCTTC.